These T cell receptor beta chains were read from a single sample in a study of T cells after yellow fever vaccination. TCRdb ran MiXCR on the 5' RACE reads and lists one entry per CDR3 protein. The top ten hold around 20% of the sample, which has around 350,000 distinct CDR3 sequences, 11% seen once. The sequences come from PBMCs, collected on the day of the first yellow fever vaccination. Source of these receptors: a man between 18 and 35 years old who received the YFV17D yellow fever vaccine. CDR3s include the opening cysteine and the closing phenylalanine or tryptophan. Each record gives: clone size, J gene, CDR3 length, V gene, D gene, CDR3 protein, CDR3 DNA. The D gene is left open where the match is weak. Not all rows give a size; the values are once, few, many and, for expanded clones, a class.

>-|TRBJ2-3|13|TRBV27|-
CASTIIGADTQYF
TGTGCCAGCACCATAATCGGTGCAGATACGCAGTATTTT
>few|TRBJ2-3|16|TRBV20-1|-
CSAIKASGSFTDTQYF
TGCAGTGCTATCAAGGCCAGCGGGTCTTTCACAGATACGCAGTATTTT
>few|TRBJ1-3|12|TRBV12-3/TRBV12-4|TRBD1
CASSRTGATIYF
TGTGCCAGCAGTCGGACAGGAGCCACCATATATTTT
>-|TRBJ1-4|14|TRBV7-9|TRBD1
CASSSTGTGFVLFF
TGTGCCAGCAGCTCAACCGGGACAGGGTTTGTCCTGTTTTTT
>-|TRBJ2-2|15|TRBV6-5|-
CASSNHDWNTGELFF
TGTGCCAGCAGTAACCACGACTGGAACACCGGGGAGCTGTTTTTT
>few|TRBJ1-2|15|TRBV5-5|-
CASSQNAEVNYGYTF
TGTGCCAGCAGCCAAAATGCGGAAGTAAACTATGGCTACACCTTC
>many|TRBJ2-1|16|TRBV7-2|TRBD2
CASSLIPSGGANEQFF
TGTGCCAGCAGCTTAATTCCTAGCGGGGGGGCTAATGAGCAGTTCTTC
>-|TRBJ2-3|13|TRBV7-9|TRBD2
CASDSGSTDTQYF
TGTGCCAGCGATAGCGGGAGCACAGATACGCAGTATTTT
>-|TRBJ2-5|14|TRBV10-3|-
CAISEARDEKTQYF
TGTGCCATCAGTGAGGCCCGGGACGAAAAGACCCAGTACTTC
>-|TRBJ1-6|13|TRBV2|TRBD1
CASVTGQGLALHF
TGTGCCAGTGTGACAGGGCAAGGGTTGGCCCTCCACTTT
>many|TRBJ2-2|15|TRBV7-3|TRBD2
CASSLGAGGPGELFF
TGTGCCAGCAGCTTAGGGGCGGGGGGCCCCGGGGAGCTGTTTTTT
>-|TRBJ2-1|15|TRBV20-1|TRBD2
CSASLAGGRYNEQFF
TGCAGTGCCAGTCTAGCGGGGGGGAGGTACAATGAGCAGTTCTTC
>few|TRBJ2-1|14|TRBV24-1|TRBD2
CATSDPGASGEQFF
TGTGCCACCAGTGACCCCGGGGCTAGCGGGGAGCAGTTCTTC
>-|TRBJ1-2|14|TRBV15|TRBD1
CATSRDRAGGGYTF
TGTGCCACCAGCAGAGATCGGGCAGGGGGCGGCTACACCTTC
>-|TRBJ2-7|16|TRBV7-2|-
CASSLVARATAYEQYF
TGTGCCAGCAGCTTAGTAGCCAGGGCAACGGCCTACGAGCAGTACTTC
>-|TRBJ2-7|15|TRBV11-2|-
CASSFTPSEGYEQYF
TGTGCCAGCAGCTTTACCCCTTCGGAAGGCTACGAGCAGTACTTC
>-|TRBJ1-5|13|TRBV7-2|-
CASSLQYNQPQHF
TGTGCCAGCAGCTTGCAGTATAATCAGCCCCAGCATTTT
>-|TRBJ1-4|17|TRBV12-3/TRBV12-4|-
CASTARGGGPSNEKLFF
TGTGCCAGCACCGCCCGAGGAGGAGGCCCATCTAATGAAAAACTGTTTTTT
>-|TRBJ2-3|15|TRBV7-3|-
CASSLNGGLADTQYF
TGTGCCAGCAGCTTAAACGGGGGCCTCGCAGATACGCAGTATTTT
>few|TRBJ2-1|16|TRBV6-2/TRBV6-3|TRBD2
CASGMTSGGRGDEQFF
TGTGCCAGCGGGATGACTAGCGGGGGCAGGGGGGATGAGCAGTTCTTC
>-|TRBJ2-3|15|TRBV6-2/TRBV6-3|TRBD2
CASIAGTSGPNTQYF
TGTGCCAGCATTGCCGGGACTAGCGGCCCCAATACGCAGTATTTT
>-|TRBJ2-3|16|TRBV7-3|-
CASSLISGSSTDTQYF
TGTGCCAGCAGCTTAATTAGCGGATCTAGCACAGATACGCAGTATTTT
>-|TRBJ2-3|16|TRBV9|TRBD2
CASSAVAGGDVHTQYF
TGTGCCAGCAGCGCTGTAGCGGGGGGAGATGTACATACGCAGTATTTT
>-|TRBJ2-3|16|TRBV5-6|TRBD2
CASSLGLAGFTDTQYF
TGTGCCAGCAGCTTAGGACTAGCGGGGTTCACAGATACGCAGTATTTT
>many|TRBJ2-7|14|TRBV18|-
CASSPSRQVYEQYF
TGTGCCAGCTCACCTTCGAGGCAGGTCTACGAGCAGTACTTC
>few|TRBJ1-6|13|TRBV18|-
CASSPRTDSPLHF
TGTGCCAGCTCACCACGGACAGATTCACCCCTCCACTTT
>-|TRBJ2-7|12|TRBV14|-
CASSQPVYEQYF
TGTGCCAGCAGCCAACCGGTGTACGAGCAGTACTTC
>few|TRBJ1-4|16|TRBV18|-
CASSRLVWAANEKLFF
TGTGCCAGCTCGCGCCTAGTATGGGCCGCTAATGAAAAACTGTTTTTT
>-|TRBJ2-1|14|TRBV5-1|-
CASSLEGHNNEQFF
TGCGCCAGCAGCTTGGAAGGACACAACAATGAGCAGTTCTTC